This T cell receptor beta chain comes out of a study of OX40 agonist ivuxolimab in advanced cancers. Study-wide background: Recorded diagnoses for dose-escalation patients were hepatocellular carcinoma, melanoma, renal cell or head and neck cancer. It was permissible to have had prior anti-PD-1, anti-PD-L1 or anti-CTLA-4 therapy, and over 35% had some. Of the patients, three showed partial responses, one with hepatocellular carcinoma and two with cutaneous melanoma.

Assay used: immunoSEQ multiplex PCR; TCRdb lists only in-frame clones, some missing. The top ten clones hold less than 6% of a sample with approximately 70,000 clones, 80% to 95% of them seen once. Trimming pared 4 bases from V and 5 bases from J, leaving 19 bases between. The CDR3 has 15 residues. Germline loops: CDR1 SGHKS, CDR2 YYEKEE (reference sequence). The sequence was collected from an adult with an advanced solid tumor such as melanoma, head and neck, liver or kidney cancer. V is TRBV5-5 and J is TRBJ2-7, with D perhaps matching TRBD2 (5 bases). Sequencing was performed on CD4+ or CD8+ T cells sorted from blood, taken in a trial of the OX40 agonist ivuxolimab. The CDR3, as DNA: TGTGCCAGCAGCCTAGCCGGAGAGGGAGTCAACGAGCAGTACTTC. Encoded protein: CASSLAGEGVNEQYF.